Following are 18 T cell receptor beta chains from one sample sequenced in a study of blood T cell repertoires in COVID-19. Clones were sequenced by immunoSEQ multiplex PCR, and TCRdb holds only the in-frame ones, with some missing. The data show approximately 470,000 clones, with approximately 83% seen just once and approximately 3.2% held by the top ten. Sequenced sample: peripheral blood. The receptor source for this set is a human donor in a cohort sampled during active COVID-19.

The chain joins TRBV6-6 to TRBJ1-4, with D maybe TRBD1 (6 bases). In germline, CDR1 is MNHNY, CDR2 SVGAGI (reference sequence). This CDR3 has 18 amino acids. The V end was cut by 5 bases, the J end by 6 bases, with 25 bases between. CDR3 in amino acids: CASSPRDIYPRVDEKLFF. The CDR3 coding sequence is TGTGCCAGCAGTCCCCGGGACATCTACCCGCGCGTCGATGAAAAACTGTTTTTT.

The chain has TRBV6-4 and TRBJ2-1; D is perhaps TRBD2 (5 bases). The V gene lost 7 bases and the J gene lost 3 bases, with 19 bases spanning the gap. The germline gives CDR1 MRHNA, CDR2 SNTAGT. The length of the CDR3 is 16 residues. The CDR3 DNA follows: TGTGCCAGCAACAGCTGCACAGCGGATTACTACAATGAGCAGTTCTTC. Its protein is CASNSCTADYYNEQFF.

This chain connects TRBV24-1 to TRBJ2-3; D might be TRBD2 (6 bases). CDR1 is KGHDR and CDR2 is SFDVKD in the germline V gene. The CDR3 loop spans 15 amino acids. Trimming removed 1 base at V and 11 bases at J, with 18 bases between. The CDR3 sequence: CATSDLGGRPGGQYF. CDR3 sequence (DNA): TGTGCCACCAGTGATTTAGGAGGGAGGCCGGGTGGGCAGTATTTT.

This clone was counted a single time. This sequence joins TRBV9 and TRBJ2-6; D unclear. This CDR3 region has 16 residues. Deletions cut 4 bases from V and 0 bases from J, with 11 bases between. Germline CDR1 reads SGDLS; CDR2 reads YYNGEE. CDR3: CASSSERASGANVLTF. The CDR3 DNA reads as TGTGCCAGCAGCTCCGAGAGAGCCTCTGGGGCCAACGTCCTGACTTTC. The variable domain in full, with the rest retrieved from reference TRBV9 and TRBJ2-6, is DSGVTQTPKHLITATGQRVTLRCSPRSGDLSVYWYQQSLDQGLQFLIQYYNGEERAKGNILERFSAQQFPDLHSELNLSSLELGDSALYFCASSSERASGANVLTFGAGSRLTVL.

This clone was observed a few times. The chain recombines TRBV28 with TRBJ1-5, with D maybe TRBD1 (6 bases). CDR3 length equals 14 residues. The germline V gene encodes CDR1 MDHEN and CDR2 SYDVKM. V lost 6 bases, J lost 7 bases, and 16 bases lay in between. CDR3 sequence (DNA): TGTGCCAGCAGGACACACAGGGTCGAGCAGCCCCAGCATTTT. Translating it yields CASRTHRVEQPQHF.

The CDR3 loop is CASSSSGPSYEQYF. The CDR3 bases are TGTGCCAGCAGCTCAAGCGGTCCTTCCTACGAGCAGTACTTC. V and J are TRBV27 and TRBJ2-7, with TRBD2 as a possible D gene (5 bases). The V gene's germline CDR1 is MNHEY and CDR2 SMNVEV (reference sequence). CDR3 length equals 14 residues. The V end was cut by 6 bases, the J end by 1 base, with 13 bases between.

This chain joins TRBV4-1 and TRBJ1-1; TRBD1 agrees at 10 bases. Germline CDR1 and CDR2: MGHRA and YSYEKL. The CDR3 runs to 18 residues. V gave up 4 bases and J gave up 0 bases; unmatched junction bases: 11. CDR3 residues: CASSLYPGTGALNTEAFF. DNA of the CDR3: TGCGCCAGCAGCCTATACCCCGGGACAGGGGCTTTGAACACTGAAGCTTTCTTT.

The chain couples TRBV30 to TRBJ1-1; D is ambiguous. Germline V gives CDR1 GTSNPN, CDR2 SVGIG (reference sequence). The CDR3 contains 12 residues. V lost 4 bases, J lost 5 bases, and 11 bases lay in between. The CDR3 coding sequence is TGTGCCTGGACCGAGGGAGGGACTGAAGCTTTCTTT. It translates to CAWTEGGTEAFF.

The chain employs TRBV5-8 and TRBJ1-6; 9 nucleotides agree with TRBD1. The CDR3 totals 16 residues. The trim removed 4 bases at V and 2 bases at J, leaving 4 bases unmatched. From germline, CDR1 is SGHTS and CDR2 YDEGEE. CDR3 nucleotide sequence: TGTGCCAGCAGCCCACAGGGGGCGGCCTATAATTCACCCCTCCACTTT. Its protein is CASSPQGAAYNSPLHF.

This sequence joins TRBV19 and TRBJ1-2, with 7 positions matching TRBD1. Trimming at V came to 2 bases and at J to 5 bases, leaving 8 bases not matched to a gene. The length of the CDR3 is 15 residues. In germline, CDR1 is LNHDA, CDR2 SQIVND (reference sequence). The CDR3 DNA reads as TGTGCCAGTAGTATAAAACAGGGGATCTCTTATGGCTACACCTTC. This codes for CASSIKQGISYGYTF.

CDR3 amino acids: CAWVTSGNTGELFF. The CDR3 nucleotides are TGTGCCTGGGTGACTAGCGGGAACACCGGGGAGCTGTTTTTT. The chain combines TRBV30 with TRBJ2-2; 9 bases match TRBD2. In germline, CDR1 is GTSNPN, CDR2 SVGIG (reference sequence). This CDR3 spans 14 amino acids. Trimming at V came to 5 bases and at J to 1 base, leaving 2 bases not matched to a gene.

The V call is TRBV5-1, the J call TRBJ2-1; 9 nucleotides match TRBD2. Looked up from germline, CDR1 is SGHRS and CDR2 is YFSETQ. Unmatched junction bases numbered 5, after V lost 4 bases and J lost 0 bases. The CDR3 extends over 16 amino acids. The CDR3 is CASSNSGGSSYNEQFF. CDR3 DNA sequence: TGCGCCAGCAGCAACAGCGGGGGGAGCTCCTACAATGAGCAGTTCTTC.

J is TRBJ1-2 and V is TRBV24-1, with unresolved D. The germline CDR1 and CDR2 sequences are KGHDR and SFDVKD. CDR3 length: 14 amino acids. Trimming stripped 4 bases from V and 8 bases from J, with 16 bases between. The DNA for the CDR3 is TGTGCCACCAGTGACGGGGTAACAGTGAGGGGCTACACCTTC. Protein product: CATSDGVTVRGYTF.

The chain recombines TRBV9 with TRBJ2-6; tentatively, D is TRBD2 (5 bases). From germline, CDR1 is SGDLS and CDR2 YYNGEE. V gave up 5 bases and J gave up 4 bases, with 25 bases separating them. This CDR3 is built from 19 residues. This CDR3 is CASSPAAVRRPYGANVLTF. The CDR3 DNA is TGTGCCAGCAGTCCAGCAGCGGTCAGGCGTCCTTACGGGGCCAACGTCCTGACTTTC.

CDR3: CATSGGNYGYTF. The CDR3 DNA sequence: TGTGCCACCTCGGGGGGGAACTATGGCTACACCTTC. The chain is built from TRBV6-5 and TRBJ1-2, with a tentative D call TRBD1 (5 bases). This CDR3 region has 12 residues. Germline-derived CDR1 and CDR2 are MNHEY and SVGAGI. V was pared by 10 bases and J by 2 bases, with 11 bases between.

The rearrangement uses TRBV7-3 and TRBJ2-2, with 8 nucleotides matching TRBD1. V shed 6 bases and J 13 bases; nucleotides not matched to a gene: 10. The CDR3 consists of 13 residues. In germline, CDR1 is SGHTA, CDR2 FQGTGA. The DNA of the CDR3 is TGTGCCAGCAGTCGACTTACAGGGGGGACGCTGTTTTTT. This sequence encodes CASSRLTGGTLFF.

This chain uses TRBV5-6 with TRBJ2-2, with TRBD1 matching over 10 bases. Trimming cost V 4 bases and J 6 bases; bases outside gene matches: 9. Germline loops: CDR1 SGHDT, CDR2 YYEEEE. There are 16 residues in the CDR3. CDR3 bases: TGTGCCAGCAGCCGTCCCGGGACAGGGGCCCCCGGGGAGCTGTTTTTT. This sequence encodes CASSRPGTGAPGELFF.

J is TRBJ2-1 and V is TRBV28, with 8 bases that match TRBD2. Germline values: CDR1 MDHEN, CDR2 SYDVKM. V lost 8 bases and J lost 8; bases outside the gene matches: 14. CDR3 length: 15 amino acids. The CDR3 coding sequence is TGTGCCAGCGGACGTTTGGGCGGGAGGAAGGATGAGCAGTTCTTC. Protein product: CASGRLGGRKDEQFF.